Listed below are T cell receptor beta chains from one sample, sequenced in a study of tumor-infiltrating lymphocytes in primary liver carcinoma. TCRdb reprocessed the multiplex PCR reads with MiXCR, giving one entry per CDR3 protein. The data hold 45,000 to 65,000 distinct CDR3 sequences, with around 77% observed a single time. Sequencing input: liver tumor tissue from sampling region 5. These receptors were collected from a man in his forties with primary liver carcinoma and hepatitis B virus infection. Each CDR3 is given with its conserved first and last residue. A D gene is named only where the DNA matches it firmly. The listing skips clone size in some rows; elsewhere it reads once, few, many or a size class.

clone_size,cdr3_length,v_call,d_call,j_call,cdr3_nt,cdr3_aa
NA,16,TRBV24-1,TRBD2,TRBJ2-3,TGTGCCTTCAGTGGGAGGGGAACGACTAGCACAGATACGCAGTATTTT,CAFSGRGTTSTDTQYF
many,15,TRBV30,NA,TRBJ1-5,TGTGCCTGGAGTGGTGGGAGGGGGTCCAATCAGCCCCAGCATTTT,CAWSGGRGSNQPQHF
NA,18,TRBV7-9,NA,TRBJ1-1,TGTGCCAGCAGCATAGGCCAACTCCCTCCGGGACCGAACACTGAAGCTTTCTTT,CASSIGQLPPGPNTEAFF
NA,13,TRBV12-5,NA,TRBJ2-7,TGTGCCTGTGAGGGGACCAGTTCCTATGAGCAGTACTTC,CACEGTSSYEQYF
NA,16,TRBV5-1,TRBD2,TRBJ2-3,TGCGCCAGCAGCGTGGGACTAGCGGGAGGAGTGAATACGCAGTATTTT,CASSVGLAGGVNTQYF
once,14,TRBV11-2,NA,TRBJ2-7,TGTGCCAGCATCATGCCAGATGAAACTCAGCGGACTCACTTC,CASIMPDETQRTHF
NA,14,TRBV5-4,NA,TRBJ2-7,TGTGCCAACAGCTACCAAGGGTCGTCCTCCGAGCAGTACTTC,CANSYQGSSSEQYF
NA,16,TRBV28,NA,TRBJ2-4,TGTGCCGGCAATCAACCGGACAGTATAGCCAAAAACATTCAGTACTTC,CAGNQPDSIAKNIQYF
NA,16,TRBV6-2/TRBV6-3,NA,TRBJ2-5,TGTGTCAGCAGTTTCAGGACACCCGAGAAAAAGTGGGGCCAGTACTTC,CVSSFRTPEKKWGQYF
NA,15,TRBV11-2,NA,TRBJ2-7,TGTGCCAGCAGCTCCGGACGGCTTTACGCGCGCGAGCAGTACTTC,CASSSGRLYAREQYF
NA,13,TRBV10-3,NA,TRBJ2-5,TGTGCCATCCCCGCTCCAACTGGAGAGACCCAGTACTTC,CAIPAPTGETQYF
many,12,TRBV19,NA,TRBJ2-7,TGTGCCAGTGGCAGGGGTGACTACGAGCAGTACTTC,CASGRGDYEQYF
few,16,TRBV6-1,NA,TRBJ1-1,TGTGCCAGCTGTGGACCGGATCCTATTATGAACACTGAAGCTTTCTTT,CASCGPDPIMNTEAFF
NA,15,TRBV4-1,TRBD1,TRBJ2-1,TGCGCCAGCAGCCAAGGGCAGGGGGCTTGTAATGAGCAGTTCTTC,CASSQGQGACNEQFF
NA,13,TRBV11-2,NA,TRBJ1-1,TGTGCCAGCAGCTTAGACCTGAGCACTGAAGCTTTCTTC,CASSLDLSTEAFF
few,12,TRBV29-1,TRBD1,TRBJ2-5,TGCAGCGTGTGGGGGACAGGGGAGACCCAGTACTTC,CSVWGTGETQYF
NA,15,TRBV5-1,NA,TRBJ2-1,TGCGCCAGCGGCTTGGTAATGACTAGTGACAATGAGCAGTTCTTC,CASGLVMTSDNEQFF
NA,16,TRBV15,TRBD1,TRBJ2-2,TGTGCCACCAGCAGGGGGGGAATACAGGGGGCCGGGGAGCTGTTTTTT,CATSRGGIQGAGELFF
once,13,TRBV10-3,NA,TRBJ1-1,TGTGCCATCAGGGACACCCAGAACACTGAAACTTTCTTT,CAIRDTQNTETFF
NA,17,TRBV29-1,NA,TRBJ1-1,TGCAGCGTTGAATTCATAAATCTGGGCACCCAACGGCCCGAAGCTTTCTTT,CSVEFINLGTQRPEAFF
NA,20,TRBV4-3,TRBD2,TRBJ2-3,TGCGCCAGCGGCCAAGATCTTCCCTCCGGGACTAGCGGGAGGGCAGATACGCTGTATTTT,CASGQDLPSGTSGRADTLYF
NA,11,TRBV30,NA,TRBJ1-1,TGTGCCTGGAGACGGAACATTGAAGCCTTCTTT,CAWRRNIEAFF
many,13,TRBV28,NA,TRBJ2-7,TGTGCCAGCAGTCCCCCATTCTCCTACGAGCAGTACTTC,CASSPPFSYEQYF
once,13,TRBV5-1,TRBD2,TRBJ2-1,TGCGTCAGCAGCCTGGGACTAGCGGGAGAGGAGTTCTTC,CVSSLGLAGEEFF
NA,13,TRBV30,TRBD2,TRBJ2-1,TGTGCCTGGAGTCCCAGCGGGAAGAATAAGCAATTCTTC,CAWSPSGKNKQFF
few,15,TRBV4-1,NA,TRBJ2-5,TGCGCCAGCAGCCACGCGGGACAGACCCAAGAGACCCAGTACTTC,CASSHAGQTQETQYF
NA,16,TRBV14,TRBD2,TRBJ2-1,TGTGCCAGTGGTGCCGTAGCGGGATGGGTAAACCATGAGCAGTTCTTC,CASGAVAGWVNHEQFF
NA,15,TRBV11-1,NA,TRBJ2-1,TGTGCCAACAGCTTCCTGGGACCGCCGGACAGTGAGCAGTTCTTC,CANSFLGPPDSEQFF
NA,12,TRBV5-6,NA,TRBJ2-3,TGTGTCAGCAGCTATCGGAATCAGCCCCAGTATTTT,CVSSYRNQPQYF
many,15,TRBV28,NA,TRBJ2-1,TGTGCCAGCAGACTAATCTCGGGCTCCTACAATGAGCAGTTCTTC,CASRLISGSYNEQFF
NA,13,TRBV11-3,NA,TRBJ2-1,TGTGCCAGCAGATTAGATGAGAATAATGAGCAGCTCTTC,CASRLDENNEQLF
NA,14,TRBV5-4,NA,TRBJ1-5,TGTGCCAGCAGCTTGGGAGGAGGCAATCAGCCCCAGCATTTT,CASSLGGGNQPQHF
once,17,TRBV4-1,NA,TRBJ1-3,TGCGCCAACATCCGCCAGGGGCACCTCAGCTCTGGAAACACCATATACTTT,CANIRQGHLSSGNTIYF
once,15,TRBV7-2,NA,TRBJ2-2,TGTGCCAGCAGCGGGACGAGTTCGTACACCGGTGAGCTGTTTTTT,CASSGTSSYTGELFF
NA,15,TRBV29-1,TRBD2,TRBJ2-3,TGCAGCATTGAGGGAGGGGCCTGCATCACAGATACGCAGTATTTT,CSIEGGACITDTQYF
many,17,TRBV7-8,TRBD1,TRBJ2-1,TGTGCCAGCAGCTTAGCAACCAGACAGGGGGCGAACTATGAGCAGTTCTTC,CASSLATRQGANYEQFF
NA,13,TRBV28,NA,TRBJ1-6,TGCGCCATCAGTTTACAGTTTAATTCACCCCTCCACTTT,CAISLQFNSPLHF
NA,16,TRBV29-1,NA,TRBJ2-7,TGCAGCGCCATGACATCTGGGTCCGGTACTCGCTACGAGCAGTACTTC,CSAMTSGSGTRYEQYF
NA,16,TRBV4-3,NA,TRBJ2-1,TGCCCCAGCTGCCAATTCCCCCCCCCGGCGGACAATAAGCAGTTCTTC,CPSCQFPPPADNKQFF
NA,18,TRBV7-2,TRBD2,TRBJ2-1,TGTGCCAGCAGCCCCGGACTAGCGGGAGACGCTATCTACAATGAGCAGTTCTTC,CASSPGLAGDAIYNEQFF
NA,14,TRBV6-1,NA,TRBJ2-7,TGCGCCAGCGGCACCGGGACGGGGCCCTACGAGCAGTACTTC,CASGTGTGPYEQYF
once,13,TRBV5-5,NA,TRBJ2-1,TGTGCCAACATCTACCGAACGGGCAATGAGCAGTTCTTC,CANIYRTGNEQFF
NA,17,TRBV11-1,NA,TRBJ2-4,TGTGCCGGCAGCTTTCCCGGGACCAGTGGGACCAAAAACATTCAGTACTTT,CAGSFPGTSGTKNIQYF
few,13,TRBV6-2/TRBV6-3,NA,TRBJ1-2,TGTGCCAGCAGTTACGGCAGCAACTGTGGCTACACCTTC,CASSYGSNCGYTF
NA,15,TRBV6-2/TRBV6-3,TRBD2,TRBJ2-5,TGTGCCAGCAGTTGGGCTAGCGGGAGTGAAGAGACCCAGTACTTC,CASSWASGSEETQYF
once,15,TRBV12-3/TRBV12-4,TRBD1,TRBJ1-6,TGTGGCAGCAGTTCACGGGACAGGCTGTATTCACCCCTCAACTTT,CGSSSRDRLYSPLNF
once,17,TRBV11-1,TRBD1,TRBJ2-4,TGTGCCAGCAGCTCTCCGGGACAGGGAGCATCGAAAGACATTCAGTATTTC,CASSSPGQGASKDIQYF
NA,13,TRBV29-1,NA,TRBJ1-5,TGCAGCGTCGGGGACGTGGGCGATCTGCCCCAGCATTTT,CSVGDVGDLPQHF
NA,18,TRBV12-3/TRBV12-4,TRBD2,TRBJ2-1,TGTGCCAGCAGGGTGAGACCCCCGGGACTACGCTTCTACAATGAGCAGTTCTTC,CASRVRPPGLRFYNEQFF
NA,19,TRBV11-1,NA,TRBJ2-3,TGTGCCAGCAGCACTGGGGGAAGCTCTGTTGGAGCCCGCACAGATATGCAATATTTT,CASSTGGSSVGARTDMQYF
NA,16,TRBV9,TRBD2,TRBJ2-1,TGTGCCAGCAGCGTAGTAGCTAGCGGGAGGGGGGATGAGCAGTTCTTC,CASSVVASGRGDEQFF
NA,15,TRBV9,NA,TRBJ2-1,TGTGCCAGCAGCGTCCAGGGGCAGCCCTACAATGAGCAGTTCTTC,CASSVQGQPYNEQFF
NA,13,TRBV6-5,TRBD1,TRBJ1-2,TGTGCCAGCAGTCGACAGGGGGCGAATGGCTGCACCTTC,CASSRQGANGCTF